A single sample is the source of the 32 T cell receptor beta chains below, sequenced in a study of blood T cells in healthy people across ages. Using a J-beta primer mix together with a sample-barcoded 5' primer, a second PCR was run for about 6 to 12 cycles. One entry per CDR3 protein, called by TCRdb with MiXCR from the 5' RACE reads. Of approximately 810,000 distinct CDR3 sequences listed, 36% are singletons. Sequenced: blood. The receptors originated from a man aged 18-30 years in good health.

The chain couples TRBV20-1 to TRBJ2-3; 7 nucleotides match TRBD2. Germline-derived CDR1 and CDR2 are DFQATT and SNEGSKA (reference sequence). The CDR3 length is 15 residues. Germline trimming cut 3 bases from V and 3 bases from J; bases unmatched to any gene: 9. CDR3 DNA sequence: TGCAGTGCTAGCCCCGGACTAGGGCTTACAGATACGCAGTATTTT. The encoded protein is CSASPGLGLTDTQYF.

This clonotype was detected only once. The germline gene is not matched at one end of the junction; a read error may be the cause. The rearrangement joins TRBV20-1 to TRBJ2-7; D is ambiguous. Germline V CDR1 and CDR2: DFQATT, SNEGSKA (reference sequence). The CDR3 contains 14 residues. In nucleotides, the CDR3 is TGCGGTGCCCCCCTCCCAGGAAGCTCCTACGAGCAGTACTTC. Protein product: CGAPLPGSSYEQYF.

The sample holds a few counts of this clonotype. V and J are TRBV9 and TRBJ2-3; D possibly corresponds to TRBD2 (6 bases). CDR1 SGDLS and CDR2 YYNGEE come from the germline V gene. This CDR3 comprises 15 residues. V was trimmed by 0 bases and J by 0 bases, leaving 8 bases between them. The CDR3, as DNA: TGTGCCAGCAGCGTAGCGGGGGATAGCACAGATACGCAGTATTTT. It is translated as CASSVAGDSTDTQYF. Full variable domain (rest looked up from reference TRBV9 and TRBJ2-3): DSGVTQTPKHLITATGQRVTLRCSPRSGDLSVYWYQQSLDQGLQFLIQYYNGEERAKGNILERFSAQQFPDLHSELNLSSLELGDSALYFCASSVAGDSTDTQYFGPGTRLTVL.

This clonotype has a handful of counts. The CDR3: CSARDGGSEETQYF. The CDR3 DNA follows: TGCAGTGCTAGGGACGGGGGATCAGAAGAGACCCAGTACTTC. The chain links TRBV20-1 to TRBJ2-5; tentatively, D is TRBD2 (6 bases). The CDR3 has 14 amino acids. The V end lost 3 bases, the J end lost 3 bases, and 14 bases lay between the germline ends. Per the germline V gene, CDR1 is DFQATT and CDR2 is SNEGSKA (reference sequence).

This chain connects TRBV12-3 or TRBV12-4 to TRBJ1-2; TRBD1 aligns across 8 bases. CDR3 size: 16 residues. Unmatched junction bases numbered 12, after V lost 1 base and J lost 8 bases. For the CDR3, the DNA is TGTGCCAGCAGTTTAGGACGGGCCGACAGGGGCACAGGCTACACCTTC. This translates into CASSLGRADRGTGYTF.

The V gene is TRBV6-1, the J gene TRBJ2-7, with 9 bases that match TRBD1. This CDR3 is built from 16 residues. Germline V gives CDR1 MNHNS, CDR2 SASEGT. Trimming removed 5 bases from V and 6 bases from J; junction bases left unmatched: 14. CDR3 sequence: CASSPRPGQGNGEQYF. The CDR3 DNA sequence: TGTGCCAGCAGTCCAAGACCAGGACAGGGGAACGGCGAGCAGTACTTC.

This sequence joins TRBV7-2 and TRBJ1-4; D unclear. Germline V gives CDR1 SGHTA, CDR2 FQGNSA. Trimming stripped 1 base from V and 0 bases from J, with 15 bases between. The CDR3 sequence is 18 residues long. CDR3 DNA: TGTGCCAGCAGCTTAGTTTGGGGAGGGCGCGCAACTAATGAAAAACTGTTTTTT. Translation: CASSLVWGGRATNEKLFF.

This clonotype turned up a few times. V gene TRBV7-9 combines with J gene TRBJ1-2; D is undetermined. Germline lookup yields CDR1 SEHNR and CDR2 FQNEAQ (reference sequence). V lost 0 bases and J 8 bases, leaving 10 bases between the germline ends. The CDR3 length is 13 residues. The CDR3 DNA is TGTGCCAGCAGCTTAGCTTCGGGGTTAGGCTACACCTTC. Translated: CASSLASGLGYTF. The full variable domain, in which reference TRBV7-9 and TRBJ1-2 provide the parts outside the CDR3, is DTGVSQNPRHKITKRGQNVTFRCDPISEHNRLYWYRQTLGQGPEFLTYFQNEAQLEKSRLLSDRFSAERPKGSFSTLEIQRTEQGDSAMYLCASSLASGLGYTFGSGTRLTVV.

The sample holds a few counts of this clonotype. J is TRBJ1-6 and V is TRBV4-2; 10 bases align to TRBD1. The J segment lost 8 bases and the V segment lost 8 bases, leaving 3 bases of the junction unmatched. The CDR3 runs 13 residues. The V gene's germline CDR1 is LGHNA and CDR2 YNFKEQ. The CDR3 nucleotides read TGTGCCAGCCGGGACAGGGGAGATTCACCCCTCCACTTT. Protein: CASRDRGDSPLHF.

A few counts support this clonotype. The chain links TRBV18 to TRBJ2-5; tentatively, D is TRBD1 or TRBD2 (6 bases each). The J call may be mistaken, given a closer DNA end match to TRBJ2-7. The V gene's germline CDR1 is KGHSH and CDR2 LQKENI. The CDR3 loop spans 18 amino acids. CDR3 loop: CASSPPLYRRRGRYEQYF. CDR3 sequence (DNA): TGTGCCAGCTCACCGCCCCTGTACAGGAGGAGGGGGAGGTACGAGCAGTACTTC.

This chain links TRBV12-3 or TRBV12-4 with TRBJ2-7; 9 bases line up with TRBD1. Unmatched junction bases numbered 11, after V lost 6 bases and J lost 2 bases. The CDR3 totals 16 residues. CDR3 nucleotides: TGTGCCAGCAGCGCCCGCGGGACAGGGCTAACCTACGAGCAGTACTTC. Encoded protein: CASSARGTGLTYEQYF.

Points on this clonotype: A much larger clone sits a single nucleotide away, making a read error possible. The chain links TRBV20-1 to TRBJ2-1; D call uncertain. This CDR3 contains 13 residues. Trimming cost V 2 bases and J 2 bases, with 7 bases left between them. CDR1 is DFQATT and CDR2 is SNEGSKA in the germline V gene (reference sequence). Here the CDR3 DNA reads TGCAGTGCTAGAAGTGGCCCCTACAATGAGCAGTTCTTC. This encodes CSARSGPYNEQFF.

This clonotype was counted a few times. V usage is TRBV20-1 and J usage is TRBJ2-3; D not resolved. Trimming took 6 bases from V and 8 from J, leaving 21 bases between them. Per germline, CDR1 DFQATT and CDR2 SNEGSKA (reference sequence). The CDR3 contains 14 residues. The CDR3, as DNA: TGCAGTGCCTTCGGTGACCTTAGTACGCGTACGCAGTATTTT. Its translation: CSAFGDLSTRTQYF.

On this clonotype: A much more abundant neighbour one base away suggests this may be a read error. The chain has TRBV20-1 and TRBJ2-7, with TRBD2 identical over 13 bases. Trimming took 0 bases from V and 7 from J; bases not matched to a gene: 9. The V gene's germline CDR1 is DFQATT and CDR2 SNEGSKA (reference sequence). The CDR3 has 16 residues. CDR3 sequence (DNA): TGCAGTGCTAGAGATCCCGGACTAGCGGGGGTAAATGAGCAGTACTTC. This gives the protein CSARDPGLAGVNEQYF.

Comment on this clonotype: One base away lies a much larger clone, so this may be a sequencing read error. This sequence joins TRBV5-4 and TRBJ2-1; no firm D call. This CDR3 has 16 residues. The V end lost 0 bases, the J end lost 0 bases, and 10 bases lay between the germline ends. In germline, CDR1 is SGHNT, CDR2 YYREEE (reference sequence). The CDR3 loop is CASSLGHRSSYNEQFF. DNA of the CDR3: TGTGCCAGCAGCTTGGGGCACCGTAGCTCCTACAATGAGCAGTTCTTC.

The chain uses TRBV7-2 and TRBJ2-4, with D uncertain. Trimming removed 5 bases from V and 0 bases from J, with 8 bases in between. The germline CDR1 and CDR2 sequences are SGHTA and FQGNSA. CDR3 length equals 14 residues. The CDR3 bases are TGTGCCAGCAGCCCGCACGGAGCCAAAAACATTCAGTACTTC. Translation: CASSPHGAKNIQYF.

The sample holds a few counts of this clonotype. In DNA, the CDR3 is TGTGCCACCAGTGATCAACGACAGGGAGATCAGCCCCAGCATTTT. Its protein product is CATSDQRQGDQPQHF. This rearrangement joins TRBV24-1 to TRBJ1-5; 7 nucleotides line up with TRBD1. V lost 3 bases and J lost 5; bases outside the gene matches: 6. The germline gives CDR1 KGHDR, CDR2 SFDVKD. The CDR3 is 15 residues long.

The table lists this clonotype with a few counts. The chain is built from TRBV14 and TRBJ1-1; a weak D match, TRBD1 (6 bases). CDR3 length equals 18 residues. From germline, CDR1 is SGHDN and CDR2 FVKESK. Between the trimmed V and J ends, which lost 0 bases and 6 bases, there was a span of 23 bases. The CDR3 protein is CASSQETWLRQGIPEAFF. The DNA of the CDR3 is TGTGCCAGCAGCCAAGAGACCTGGTTGAGGCAGGGGATCCCTGAAGCTTTCTTT. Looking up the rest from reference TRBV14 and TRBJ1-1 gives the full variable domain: EAGVTQFPSHSVIEKGQTVTLRCDPISGHDNLYWYRRVMGKEIKFLLHFVKESKQDESGMPNNRFLAERTGGTYSTLKVQPAELEDSGVYFCASSQETWLRQGIPEAFFGQGTRLTVV.

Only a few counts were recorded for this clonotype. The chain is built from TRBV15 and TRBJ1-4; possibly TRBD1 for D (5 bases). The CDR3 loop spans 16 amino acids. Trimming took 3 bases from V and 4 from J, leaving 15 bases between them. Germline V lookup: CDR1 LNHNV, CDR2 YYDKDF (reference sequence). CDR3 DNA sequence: TGTGCCACCAGCAGTGCCCCCGGGGCTGTTAATGAAAAACTGTTTTTT. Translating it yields CATSSAPGAVNEKLFF. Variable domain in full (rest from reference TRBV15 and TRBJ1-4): DAMVIQNPRYQVTQFGKPVTLSCSQTLNHNVMYWYQQKSSQAPKLLFHYYDKDFNNEADTPDNFQSRRPNTSFCFLDIRSPGLGDTAMYLCATSSAPGAVNEKLFFGSGTQLSVL.

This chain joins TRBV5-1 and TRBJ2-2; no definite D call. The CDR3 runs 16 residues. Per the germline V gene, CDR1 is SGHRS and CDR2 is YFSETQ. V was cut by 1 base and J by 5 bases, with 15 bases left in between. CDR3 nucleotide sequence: TGCGCCAGCAGCTTGCCCGACACCTCCGGGACCGGGGAGCTGTTTTTT. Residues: CASSLPDTSGTGELFF.

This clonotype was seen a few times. The CDR3 here is CASSLERSGVSYNEQFF. The CDR3 coding sequence is TGTGCCAGCAGCTTAGAGAGGAGCGGGGTCTCCTACAATGAGCAGTTCTTC. J is TRBJ2-1 and V is TRBV7-2; 7 bases match TRBD2. Looked up from germline, CDR1 is SGHTA and CDR2 is FQGNSA. The CDR3 totals 17 residues. The V and J ends lost 1 base and 0 bases, in that order; junction bases with no gene match: 6.

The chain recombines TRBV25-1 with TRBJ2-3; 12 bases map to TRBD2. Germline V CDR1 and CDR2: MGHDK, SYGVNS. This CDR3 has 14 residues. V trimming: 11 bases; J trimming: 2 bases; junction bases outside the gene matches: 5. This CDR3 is CASRTSGDTDTQYF. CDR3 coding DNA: TGTGCCTCCAGGACTAGCGGGGACACAGATACGCAGTATTTT.

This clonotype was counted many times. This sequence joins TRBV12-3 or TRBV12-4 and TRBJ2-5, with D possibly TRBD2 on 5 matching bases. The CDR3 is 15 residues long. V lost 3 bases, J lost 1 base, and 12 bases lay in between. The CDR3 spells CASSFRGPRQETQYF. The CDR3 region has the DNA TGTGCCAGCAGTTTCCGGGGTCCTCGCCAAGAGACCCAGTACTTC.

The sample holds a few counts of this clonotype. CDR3 bases: TGTGCCAGCAGTTTCGGACAGGGGAATGGCTACACCTTC. It translates to CASSFGQGNGYTF. This chain connects TRBV12-3 or TRBV12-4 to TRBJ1-2, with 9 bases lining up with TRBD1. V shed 3 bases and J 6 bases; nucleotides not matched to a gene: 2. This CDR3 has 13 amino acids.

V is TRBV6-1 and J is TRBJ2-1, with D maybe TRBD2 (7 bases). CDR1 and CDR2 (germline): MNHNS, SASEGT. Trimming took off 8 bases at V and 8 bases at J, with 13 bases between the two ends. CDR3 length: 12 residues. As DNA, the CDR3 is TGTGCCAGCTGGACGGGGGGCTATGAGCAGTTCTTC. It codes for CASWTGGYEQFF.

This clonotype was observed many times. In DNA form, the CDR3 reads TGTGCCAGCAGCCTATTACGGACTAGCGGAGATGACAATGAGCAGTTCTTC. It is translated as CASSLLRTSGDDNEQFF. The chain has TRBV5-6 and TRBJ2-1, with 10 bases fitting TRBD2. Germline trimming cut 4 bases from V and 5 bases from J; bases unmatched to any gene: 12. Germline-derived CDR1 and CDR2 are SGHDT and YYEEEE. The CDR3 is 17 amino acids.

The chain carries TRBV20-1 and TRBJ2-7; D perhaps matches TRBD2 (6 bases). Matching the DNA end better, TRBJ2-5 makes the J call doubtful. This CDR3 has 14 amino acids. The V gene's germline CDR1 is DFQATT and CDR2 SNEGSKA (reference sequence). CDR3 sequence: CSARAAGRAETQYF. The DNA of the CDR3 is TGCAGTGCTAGAGCCGCGGGGAGAGCAGAGACCCAGTACTTC.

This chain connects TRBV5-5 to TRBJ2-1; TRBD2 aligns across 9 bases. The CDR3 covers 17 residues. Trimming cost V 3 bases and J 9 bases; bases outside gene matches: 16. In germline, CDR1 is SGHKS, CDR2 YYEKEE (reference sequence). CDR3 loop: CASSSPRASGAQGEQFF. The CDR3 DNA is TGTGCCAGCAGCTCCCCTCGGGCTAGCGGGGCTCAGGGTGAGCAGTTCTTC.

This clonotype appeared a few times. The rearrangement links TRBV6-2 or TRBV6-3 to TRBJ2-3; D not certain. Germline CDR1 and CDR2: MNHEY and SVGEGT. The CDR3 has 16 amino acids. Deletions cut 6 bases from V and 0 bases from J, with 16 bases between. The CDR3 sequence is CASSTHTKLSTDTQYF. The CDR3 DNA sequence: TGTGCCAGCAGCACTCATACTAAACTTAGCACAGATACGCAGTATTTT.

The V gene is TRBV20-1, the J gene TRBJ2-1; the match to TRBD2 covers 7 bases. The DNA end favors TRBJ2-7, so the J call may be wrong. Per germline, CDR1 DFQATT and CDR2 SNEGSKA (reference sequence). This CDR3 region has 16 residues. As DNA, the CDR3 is TGCAGTGCTAGAGATTCAGCGGGGCCGATCTACAATGAGCAGTACTTC. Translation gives CSARDSAGPIYNEQYF.

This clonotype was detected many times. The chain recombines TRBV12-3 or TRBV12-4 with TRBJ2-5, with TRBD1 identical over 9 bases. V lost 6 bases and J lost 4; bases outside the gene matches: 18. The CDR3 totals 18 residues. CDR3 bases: TGTGCCAGCAGCCACCGAACTGGGGACAGGGCAACCCGAGAGACCCAGTACTTC. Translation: CASSHRTGDRATRETQYF.

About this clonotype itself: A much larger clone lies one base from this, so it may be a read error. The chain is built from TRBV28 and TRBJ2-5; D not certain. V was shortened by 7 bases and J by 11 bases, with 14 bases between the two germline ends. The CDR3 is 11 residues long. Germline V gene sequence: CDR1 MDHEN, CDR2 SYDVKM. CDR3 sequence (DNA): TGTGCCAGCAATACTCGTGGGATGCAGTACTTC. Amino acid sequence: CASNTRGMQYF.